The 13 T cell receptor beta chains presented below share a single source sample, sequenced in a study of identical twins. MiXCR, run by TCRdb on the 5' RACE reads, gives a single entry per CDR3 protein. The top ten clones hold over 2.5% of a sample with 430,000 or so distinct CDR3 sequences, around 24% of them seen once. These data were also filed under a second study, of T cells expressing NK-cell markers.

Sequencing used CD4+ T cells sorted from blood. These receptors were obtained from a woman in her late teens or twenties in good health.

This clonotype was observed a few times. V and J are TRBV25-1 and TRBJ2-1; 7 nucleotides match TRBD2. The CDR3 has 12 residues. J gave up 3 bases and V 8 bases, and 1 base lay outside the gene matches. CDR1 is MGHDK, CDR2 SYGVNS, per germline. The CDR3: CASGGGYNEQFF. For the CDR3, the DNA is TGTGCCAGCGGCGGGGGCTACAATGAGCAGTTCTTC.

CDR3: CASSLYRANEQFF. As DNA, the CDR3 is TGTGCCAGCAGCCTCTACAGGGCCAATGAGCAGTTCTTC. The gene calls are TRBV7-9 and TRBJ2-1, with D maybe TRBD1 (6 bases). The CDR3 spans 13 residues. Trimming removed 5 bases from V and 6 bases from J, with 11 bases in between. Germline V gives CDR1 SEHNR, CDR2 FQNEAQ (reference sequence).

The chain is built from TRBV12-3 or TRBV12-4 and TRBJ2-5; D is ambiguous. Trimming took 5 bases from V and 3 from J, leaving 10 bases between them. The CDR3 runs 13 residues. CDR3 bases: TGTGCCAGCAGTCGGATCCCGAAAGAGACCCAGTACTTC. Translated: CASSRIPKETQYF.

This clonotype was picked up one time. The chain combines TRBV11-2 with TRBJ2-3; 7 bases are a match to TRBD2. V was clipped by 3 bases and J by 1 base; unmatched bases: 7. This CDR3 is built from 16 residues. The germline V gene encodes CDR1 SGHAT and CDR2 FQNNGV. In nucleotides, the CDR3 is TGTGCCAGCAGCTTGATGGGGGGGGAGGGCACAGATACGCAGTATTTT. Residues: CASSLMGGEGTDTQYF.

The chain has TRBV6-1 and TRBJ1-1, with TRBD1 matching over 8 bases. This CDR3 region has 15 residues. The J segment lost 7 bases and the V segment lost 6 bases, leaving 13 bases of the junction unmatched. Germline V gene lookup returns CDR1 MNHNS and CDR2 SASEGT. The chain's CDR3 is CASRPITGGEGEAFF. Here the CDR3 DNA reads TGTGCCAGCAGGCCTATCACAGGGGGAGAGGGTGAAGCTTTCTTT.

J is TRBJ2-5 and V is TRBV29-1; perhaps TRBD2 as D (6 bases). CDR1 and CDR2 (germline): SQVTM, ANQGSEA. V was cut by 3 bases and J by 7 bases, with 12 bases left in between. The CDR3 totals 12 residues. The CDR3, as DNA: TGCAGCGTTGAGCGCTGGGGAGGGACCCAGTACTTC. Its translation: CSVERWGGTQYF. The variable domain in full, completed from reference TRBV29-1 and TRBJ2-5, reads SAVISQKPSRDICQRGTSLTIQCQVDSQVTMMFWYRQQPGQSLTLIATANQGSEATYESGFVIDKFPISRPNLTFSTLTVSNMSPEDSSIYLCSVERWGGTQYFGPGTRLLVL.

The gene calls are TRBV24-1 and TRBJ2-2; D gene uncertain. Germline-derived CDR1 and CDR2 are KGHDR and SFDVKD. CDR3 length: 12 residues. V was shortened by 1 base and J by 6 bases, with 2 bases between the two germline ends. CDR3 amino acids: CATSDFAGELFF. The CDR3 DNA follows: TGTGCCACCAGTGATTTCGCCGGGGAGCTGTTTTTT.

This clonotype showed up just a few times. The CDR3: CASLSGGTGANVLTF. For the CDR3, the DNA is TGTGCCAGCCTGTCGGGGGGAACTGGGGCCAACGTCCTGACTTTC. This chain uses TRBV27 with TRBJ2-6; 7 bases map to TRBD2. V gave up 8 bases and J gave up 2 bases; unmatched junction bases: 6. The germline V gene has CDR1 MNHEY and CDR2 SMNVEV (reference sequence). The CDR3 is made up of 15 amino acids.

The chain links TRBV4-3 to TRBJ2-5, with 13 bases identical to TRBD2. CDR3 length: 17 residues. The trim removed 2 bases at V and 2 bases at J, leaving 5 bases unmatched. Germline V lookup: CDR1 LGHNA, CDR2 YSLEER. CDR3 loop: CASSQRPGLAGQETQYF. For the CDR3, the DNA is TGCGCCAGCAGCCAACGACCGGGACTAGCGGGACAAGAGACCCAGTACTTC.

A few counts support this clonotype. V gene TRBV5-1 combines with J gene TRBJ2-3; no clear D. The germline CDR1 and CDR2 sequences are SGHRS and YFSETQ. The CDR3 sequence is 11 residues long. The germline V and J ends were trimmed by 7 bases and 6 bases, with 9 bases remaining between them. CDR3 in DNA: TGCGCCAGCGGGGATAGGGATACGCAGTATTTT. The encoded protein is CASGDRDTQYF.

The chain carries TRBV10-3 and TRBJ1-5; no firm D call. The CDR3 contains 12 residues. V lost 6 bases to trimming and J lost 4 bases, with 7 bases between them. Looked up from germline, CDR1 is ENHRY and CDR2 is SYGVKD. The CDR3 sequence: CAIRADNQPQHF. CDR3 nucleotide sequence: TGTGCCATCAGGGCGGATAATCAGCCCCAGCATTTT.

This chain links TRBV5-1 with TRBJ2-3; TRBD1 matches 10 bases. The CDR3 sequence is 18 residues long. The junction had 12 bases not matched to a gene; V was cut back by 3 bases and J by 2 bases. The germline V gene has CDR1 SGHRS and CDR2 YFSETQ. The CDR3 DNA is TGCGCCAGCAGCTCCAGCTCTCGACAGGGGGCCACCACAGATACGCAGTATTTT. Encoded protein: CASSSSSRQGATTDTQYF.

About this clonotype itself: An end of the junction does not agree with germline; a read error may underlie this. The V call is TRBV5-1, the J call TRBJ1-1; TRBD1 is a possible D gene (5 bases). The CDR3 has 15 residues. Germline CDR1 is SGHRS and CDR2 is YFSETQ. The CDR3 sequence: CASSFSPGRNNEAFF. CDR3 nucleotide sequence: TGCGCCAGCAGCTTCTCTCCGGGACGGAACAATGAAGCTTTCTTT.